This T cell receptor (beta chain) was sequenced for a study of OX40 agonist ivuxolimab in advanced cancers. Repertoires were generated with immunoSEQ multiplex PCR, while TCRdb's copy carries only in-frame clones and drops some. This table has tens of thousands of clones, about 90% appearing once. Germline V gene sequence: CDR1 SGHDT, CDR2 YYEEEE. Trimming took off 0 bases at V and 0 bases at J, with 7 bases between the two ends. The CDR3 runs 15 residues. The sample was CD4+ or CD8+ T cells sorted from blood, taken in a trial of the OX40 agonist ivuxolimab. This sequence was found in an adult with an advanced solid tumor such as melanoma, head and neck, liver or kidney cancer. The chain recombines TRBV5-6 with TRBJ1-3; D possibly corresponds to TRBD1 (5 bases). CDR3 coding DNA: TGTGCCAGCAGCTTGGGGGGGAACTCTGGAAACACCATATATTTT. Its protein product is CASSLGGNSGNTIYF.